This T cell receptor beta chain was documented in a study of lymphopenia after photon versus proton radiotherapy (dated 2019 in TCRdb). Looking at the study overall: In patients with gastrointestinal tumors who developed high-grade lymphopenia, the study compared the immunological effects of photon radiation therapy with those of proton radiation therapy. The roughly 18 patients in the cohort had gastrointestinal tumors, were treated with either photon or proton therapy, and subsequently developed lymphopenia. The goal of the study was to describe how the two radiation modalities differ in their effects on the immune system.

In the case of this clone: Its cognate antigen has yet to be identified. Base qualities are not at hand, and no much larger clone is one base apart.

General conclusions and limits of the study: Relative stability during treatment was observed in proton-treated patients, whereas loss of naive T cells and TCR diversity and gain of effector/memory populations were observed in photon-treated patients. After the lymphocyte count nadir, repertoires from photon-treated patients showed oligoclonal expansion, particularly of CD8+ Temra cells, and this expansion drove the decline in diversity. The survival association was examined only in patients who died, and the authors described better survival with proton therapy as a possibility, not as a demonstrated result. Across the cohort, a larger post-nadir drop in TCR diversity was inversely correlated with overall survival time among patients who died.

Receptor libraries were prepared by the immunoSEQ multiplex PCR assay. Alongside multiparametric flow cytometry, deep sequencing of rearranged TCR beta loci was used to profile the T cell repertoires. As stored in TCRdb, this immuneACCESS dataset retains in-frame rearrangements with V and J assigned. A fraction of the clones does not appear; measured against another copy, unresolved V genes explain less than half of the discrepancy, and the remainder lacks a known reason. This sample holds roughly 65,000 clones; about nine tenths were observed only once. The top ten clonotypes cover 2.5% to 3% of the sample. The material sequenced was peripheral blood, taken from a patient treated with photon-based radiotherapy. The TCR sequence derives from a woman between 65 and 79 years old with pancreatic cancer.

In nucleotides, the sequence is TGTGCCAGCAGCTTGGACAGGGGGTGTGCGACCCAGTACTTC. It codes for CASSLDRGCATQYF. The receptor chain draws on TRBV21-1 and TRBJ2-5; TRBD1 reflects the table's D call only, with no check against the DNA. TRBV21-1 is given as a pseudogene. The CDR3 runs 14 amino acids, cysteine and phenylalanine included. Only the CDR3 DNA is retained, 42 bases long and in frame from the first base.